This T cell receptor beta chain was found in a study of T cells in Graves' hyperthyroidism and ophthalmopathy. RNA transcripts provided the source from which TCR beta CDR3 regions were amplified. HTBI primers drove first-round RT-PCR of the TCR CDR3. One entry per CDR3 protein, called by TCRdb with MiXCR from the multiplex PCR reads. The sample records nearly 750,000 distinct CDR3 sequences, about 35% being singletons. CDR3 length: 19 amino acids. Germline lookup yields CDR1 WNHNN and CDR2 SYGVQD (reference sequence). The V and J ends lost 6 bases and 4 bases respectively, with 30 bases between them. The patients, who ranged from 18 to 65 in age, presented with newly diagnosed hyperthyroidism lasting under 2 months.

This TCR was sampled from a middle-aged woman with Graves' hyperthyroidism. Sequenced: blood. The V gene is TRBV10-1, the J gene TRBJ1-1, with D possibly TRBD1 on 6 matching bases. CDR3 DNA: TGCGCCAGCAGCCAAAACCTCGGACAGCTAGTATTCCAGAGCACTGAAGCTTTCTTT. Translation gives CASSQNLGQLVFQSTEAFF.